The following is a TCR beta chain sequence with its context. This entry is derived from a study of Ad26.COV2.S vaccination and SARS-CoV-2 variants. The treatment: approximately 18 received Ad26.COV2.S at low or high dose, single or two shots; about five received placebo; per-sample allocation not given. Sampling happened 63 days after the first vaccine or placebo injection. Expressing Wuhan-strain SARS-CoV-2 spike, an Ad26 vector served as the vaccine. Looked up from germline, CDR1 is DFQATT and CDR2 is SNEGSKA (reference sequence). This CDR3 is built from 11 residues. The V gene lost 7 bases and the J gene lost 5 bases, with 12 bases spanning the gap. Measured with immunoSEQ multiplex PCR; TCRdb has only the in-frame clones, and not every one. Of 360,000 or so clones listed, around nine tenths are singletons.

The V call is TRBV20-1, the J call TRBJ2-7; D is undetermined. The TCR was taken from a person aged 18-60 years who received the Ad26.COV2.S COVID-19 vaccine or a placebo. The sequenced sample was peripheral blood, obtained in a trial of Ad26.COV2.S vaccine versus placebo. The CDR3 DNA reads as TGCAGTGGCCTTATGTCCCACGAGCAGTACTTC. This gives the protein CSGLMSHEQYF.